One and the same sample provided the 9 T cell receptor beta chains below, sequenced in a study of cytomegalovirus exposure and HLA in healthy donors. The data were produced by immunoSEQ multiplex PCR, yet TCRdb's version contains in-frame clones alone and is incomplete. The sample includes approximately 57,000 clones, about 92% of them seen just once. The sequencing input was PBMCs. The receptors originated from a woman between 18 and 29 years old in good health and CMV-seronegative.

J is TRBJ1-4 and V is TRBV18, with D hard to call. Trimming shortened V by 3 bases and J by 4 bases, and 18 bases separated the two germline ends. The germline CDR1 and CDR2 sequences are KGHSH and LQKENI. This CDR3 is 17 amino acids long. Here the CDR3 reads CASSPLLEPTHNEKLFF. In DNA form, the CDR3 reads TGTGCCAGCTCACCCCTGCTCGAACCTACCCATAATGAAAAACTGTTTTTT.

The J gene is TRBJ2-1, the V gene TRBV19; 10 positions match TRBD2. After removal of 4 bases from V and 2 bases from J, the junction contained 5 bases not matched to a gene. The CDR3 contains 16 residues. Germline V CDR1 and CDR2: LNHDA, SQIVND (reference sequence). The DNA of the CDR3 is TGTGCCAGTAGTACGATTAGCGGGGGGACCTACAATGAGCAGTTCTTC. It translates to CASSTISGGTYNEQFF.

The CDR3 nucleotides read TGTGCCAGCAGCCTTACCTCCGGGACAGCGAACACCGGGGAGCTGTTTTTT. Translated: CASSLTSGTANTGELFF. This rearrangement joins TRBV11-3 to TRBJ2-2, with 7 bases lining up with TRBD1. This CDR3 has 17 amino acids. The germline gives CDR1 SGHNT, CDR2 YENEEA. The junction had 9 bases not matched to a gene; V was cut back by 5 bases and J by 0 bases.

The chain combines TRBV6-5 with TRBJ2-5, with D unclear. The CDR3 covers 11 residues. V lost 5 bases and J 10 bases, leaving 11 bases between the germline ends. CDR1 MNHEY and CDR2 SVGAGI come from the germline V gene. The CDR3: CASSSHRVQYF. In nucleotides, the CDR3 is TGTGCCAGCAGTAGTCACCGGGTCCAGTACTTC.

The V call is TRBV19, the J call TRBJ1-5; D is undetermined. Trimming left V 1 base short and J 9 bases short, with 10 bases between. CDR1 is LNHDA, CDR2 SQIVND, per germline (reference sequence). This CDR3 comprises 13 residues. The CDR3: CASSIVSEGPQHF. CDR3 DNA sequence: TGTGCCAGTAGTATAGTATCGGAGGGGCCCCAGCATTTT. Variable domain in full (rest from reference TRBV19 and TRBJ1-5): DGGITQSPKYLFRKEGQNVTLSCEQNLNHDAMYWYRQDPGQGLRLIYYSQIVNDFQKGDIAEGYSVSREKKESFPLTVTSAQKNPTAFYLCASSIVSEGPQHFGDGTRLSIL.

V is TRBV27 and J is TRBJ1-2; 9 nucleotides agree with TRBD1. The germline CDR1 and CDR2 sequences are MNHEY and SMNVEV (reference sequence). V lost 6 bases, J lost 8 bases, and 10 bases stayed unmatched. The length of the CDR3 is 14 residues. CDR3 nucleotide sequence: TGTGCCAGCAGCCTAGACAGGGGGTGGACGGGCTACACCTTC. Translated: CASSLDRGWTGYTF.

Only one count was recorded for this clone. V gene TRBV11-2 combines with J gene TRBJ2-3, with D unclear. Trimming removed 3 bases at V and 0 bases at J, with 13 bases between. The germline CDR1 and CDR2 sequences are SGHAT and FQNNGV. The CDR3 covers 16 residues. The CDR3 loop is CASSFFVLLSTDTQYF. The CDR3 nucleotides are TGTGCCAGCAGCTTCTTTGTACTTCTAAGCACAGATACGCAGTATTTT.

This sequence joins TRBV6-1 and TRBJ1-1; the D is unclear. V was pared by 2 bases and J by 0 bases, with 7 bases between. Looked up from germline, CDR1 is MNHNS and CDR2 is SASEGT. This CDR3 comprises 14 residues. The DNA of the CDR3 is TGTGCCAGCAGTGAAACAGCCATGAACACTGAAGCTTTCTTT. Amino acid sequence: CASSETAMNTEAFF.

For the CDR3, the DNA is TGTGCCAGCAGCTTGCCCTTAACAGGGAACACTGAAGCTTTCTTT. It yields the protein CASSLPLTGNTEAFF. The chain has TRBV5-6 and TRBJ1-1; tentatively, D is TRBD1 (5 bases). V was cut by 1 base and J by 1 base, with 11 bases left in between. The germline V gene encodes CDR1 SGHDT and CDR2 YYEEEE. This CDR3 is built from 15 residues.